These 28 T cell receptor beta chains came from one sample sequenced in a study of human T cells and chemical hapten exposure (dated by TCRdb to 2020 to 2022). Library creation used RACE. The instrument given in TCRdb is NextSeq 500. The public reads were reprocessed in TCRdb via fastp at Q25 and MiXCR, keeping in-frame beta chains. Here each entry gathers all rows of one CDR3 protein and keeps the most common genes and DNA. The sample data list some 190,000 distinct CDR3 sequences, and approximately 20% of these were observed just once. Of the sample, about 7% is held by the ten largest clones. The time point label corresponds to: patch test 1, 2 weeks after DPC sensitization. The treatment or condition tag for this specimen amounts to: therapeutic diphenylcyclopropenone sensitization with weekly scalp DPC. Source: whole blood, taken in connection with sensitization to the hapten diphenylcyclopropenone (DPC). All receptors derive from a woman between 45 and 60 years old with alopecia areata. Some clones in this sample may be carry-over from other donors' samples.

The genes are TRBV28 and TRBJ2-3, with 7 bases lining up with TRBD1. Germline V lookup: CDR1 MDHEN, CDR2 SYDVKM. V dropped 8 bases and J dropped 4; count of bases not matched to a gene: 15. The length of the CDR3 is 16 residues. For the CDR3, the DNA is TGTGCCAGCTCCCTCGGACAGGTTTTCAGAGCAGATACGCAGTATTTT. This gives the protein CASSLGQVFRADTQYF.

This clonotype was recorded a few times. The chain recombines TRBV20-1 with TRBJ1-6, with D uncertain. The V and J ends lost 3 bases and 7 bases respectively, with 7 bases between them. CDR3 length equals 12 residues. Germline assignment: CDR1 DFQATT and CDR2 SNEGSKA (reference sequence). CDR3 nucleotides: TGCAGTGCTAGGCGAGGGAATTCACCCCTCCACTTT. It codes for CSARRGNSPLHF.

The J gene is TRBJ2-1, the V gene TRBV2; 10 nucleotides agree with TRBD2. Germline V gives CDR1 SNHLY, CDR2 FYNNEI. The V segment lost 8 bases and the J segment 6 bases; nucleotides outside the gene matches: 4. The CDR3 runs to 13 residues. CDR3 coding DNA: TGTGCCAGCCACGCTAGCGGGAGCAATGAGCAGTTCTTC. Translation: CASHASGSNEQFF.

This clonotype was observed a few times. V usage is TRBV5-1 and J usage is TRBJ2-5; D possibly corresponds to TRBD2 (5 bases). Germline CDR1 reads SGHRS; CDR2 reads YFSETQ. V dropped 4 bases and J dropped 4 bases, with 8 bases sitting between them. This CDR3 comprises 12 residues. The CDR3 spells CASSDEGETQYF. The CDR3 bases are TGCGCCAGCAGCGACGAGGGAGAGACCCAGTACTTC.

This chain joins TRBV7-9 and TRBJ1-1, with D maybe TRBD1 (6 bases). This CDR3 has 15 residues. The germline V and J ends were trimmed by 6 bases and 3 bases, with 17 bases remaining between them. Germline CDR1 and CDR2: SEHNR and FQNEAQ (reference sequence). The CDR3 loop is CASSMLGGADTEAFF. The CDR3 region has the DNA TGTGCCAGCAGTATGCTCGGGGGGGCGGACACTGAAGCTTTCTTT.

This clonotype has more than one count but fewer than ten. The chain's CDR3 is CSALHLFTDTQYF. The CDR3 DNA follows: TGCAGTGCTCTCCACCTATTCACAGATACGCAGTATTTT. The chain carries TRBV20-1 and TRBJ2-3; D unresolved. The CDR3 contains 13 residues. Germline V CDR1 and CDR2: DFQATT, SNEGSKA (reference sequence). The germline V and J ends were trimmed by 5 bases and 2 bases, with 11 bases remaining between them.

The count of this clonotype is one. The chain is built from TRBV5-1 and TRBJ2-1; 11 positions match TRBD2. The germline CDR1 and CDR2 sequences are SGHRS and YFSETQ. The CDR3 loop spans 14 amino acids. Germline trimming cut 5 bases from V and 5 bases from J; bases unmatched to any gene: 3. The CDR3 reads CASRPGLADNEQFF. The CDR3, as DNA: TGCGCCAGCAGGCCGGGACTAGCGGACAATGAGCAGTTCTTC.

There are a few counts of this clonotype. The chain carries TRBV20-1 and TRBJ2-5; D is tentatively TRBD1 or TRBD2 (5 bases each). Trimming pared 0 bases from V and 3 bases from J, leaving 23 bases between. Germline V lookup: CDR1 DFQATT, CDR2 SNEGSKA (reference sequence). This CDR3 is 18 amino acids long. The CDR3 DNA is TGCAGTGCTAGAGATCATCCCCTTCCGGGACCAAGGGAAGAGACCCAGTACTTC. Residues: CSARDHPLPGPREETQYF.

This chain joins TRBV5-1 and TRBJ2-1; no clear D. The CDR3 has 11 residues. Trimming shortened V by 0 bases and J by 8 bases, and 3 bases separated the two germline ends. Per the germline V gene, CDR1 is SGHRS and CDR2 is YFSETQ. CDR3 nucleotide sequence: TGCGCCAGCAGCTTGGAGTATGAGCAGTTCTTC. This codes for CASSLEYEQFF.

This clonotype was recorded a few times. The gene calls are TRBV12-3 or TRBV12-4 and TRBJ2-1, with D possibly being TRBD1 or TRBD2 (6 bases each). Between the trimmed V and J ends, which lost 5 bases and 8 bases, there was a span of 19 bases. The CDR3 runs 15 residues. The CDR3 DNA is TGTGCCAGCAGTCGGGGGCTCCTTTCGTTCGATGAGCAGTTCTTC. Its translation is CASSRGLLSFDEQFF.

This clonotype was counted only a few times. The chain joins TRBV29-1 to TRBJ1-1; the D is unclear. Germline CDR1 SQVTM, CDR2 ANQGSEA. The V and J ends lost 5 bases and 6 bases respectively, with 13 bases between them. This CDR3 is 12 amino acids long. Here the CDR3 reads CSVIVSVAEAFF. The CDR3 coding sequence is TGCAGCGTTATCGTCAGTGTAGCTGAAGCTTTCTTT.

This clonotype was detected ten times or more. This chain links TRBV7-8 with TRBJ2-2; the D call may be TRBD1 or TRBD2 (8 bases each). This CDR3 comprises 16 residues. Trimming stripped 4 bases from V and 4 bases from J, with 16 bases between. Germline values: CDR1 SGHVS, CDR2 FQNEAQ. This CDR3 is CASSSGGGRLTGELFF. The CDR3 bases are TGTGCCAGCAGCTCAGGGGGCGGGAGGCTCACCGGGGAGCTGTTTTTT.

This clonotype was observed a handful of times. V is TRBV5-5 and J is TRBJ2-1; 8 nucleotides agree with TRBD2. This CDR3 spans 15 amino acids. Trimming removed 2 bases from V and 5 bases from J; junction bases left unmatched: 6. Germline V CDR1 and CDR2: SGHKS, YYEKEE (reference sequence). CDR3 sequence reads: CASSFLAGLNNEQFF. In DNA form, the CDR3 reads TGTGCCAGCAGCTTCTTAGCGGGACTCAACAATGAGCAGTTCTTC. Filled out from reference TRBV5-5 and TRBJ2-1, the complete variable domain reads DAGVTQSPTHLIKTRGQQVTLRCSPISGHKSVSWYQQVLGQGPQFIFQYYEKEERGRGNFPDRFSARQFPNYSSELNVNALLLGDSALYLCASSFLAGLNNEQFFGPGTRLTVL.

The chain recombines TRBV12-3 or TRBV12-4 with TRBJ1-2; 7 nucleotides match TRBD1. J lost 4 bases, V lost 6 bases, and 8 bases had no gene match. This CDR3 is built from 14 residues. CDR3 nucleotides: TGTGCCAGCAGACGAGCAGGGGGAACCTATGGCTACACCTTC. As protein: CASRRAGGTYGYTF.

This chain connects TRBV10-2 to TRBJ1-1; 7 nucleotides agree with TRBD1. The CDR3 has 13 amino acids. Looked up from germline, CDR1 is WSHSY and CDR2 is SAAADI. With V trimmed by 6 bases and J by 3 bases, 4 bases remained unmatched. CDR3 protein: CASSHDRDTEAFF. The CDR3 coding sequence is TGCGCCAGCAGCCACGACAGGGACACTGAAGCTTTCTTT.

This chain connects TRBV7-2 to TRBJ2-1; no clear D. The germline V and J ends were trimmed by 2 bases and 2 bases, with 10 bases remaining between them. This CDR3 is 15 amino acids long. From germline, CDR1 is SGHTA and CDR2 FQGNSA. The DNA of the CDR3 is TGTGCCAGCAGCTTATTTGGAAATACCTACAATGAGCAGTTCTTC. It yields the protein CASSLFGNTYNEQFF.

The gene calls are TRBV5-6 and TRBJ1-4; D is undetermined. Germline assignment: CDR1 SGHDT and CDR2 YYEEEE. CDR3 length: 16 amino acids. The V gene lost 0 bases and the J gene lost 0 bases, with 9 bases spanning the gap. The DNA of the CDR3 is TGTGCCAGCAGCTTGGGACCGATTTCAACTAATGAAAAACTGTTTTTT. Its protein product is CASSLGPISTNEKLFF. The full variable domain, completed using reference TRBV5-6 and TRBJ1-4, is DAGVTQSPTHLIKTRGQQVTLRCSPKSGHDTVSWYQQALGQGPQFIFQYYEEEERQRGNFPDRFSGHQFPNYSSELNVNALLLGDSALYLCASSLGPISTNEKLFFGSGTQLSVL.

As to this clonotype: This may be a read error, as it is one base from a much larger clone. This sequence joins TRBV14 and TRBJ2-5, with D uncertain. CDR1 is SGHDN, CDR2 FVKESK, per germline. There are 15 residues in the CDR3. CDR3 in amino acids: CASSQVDLGQETQHF. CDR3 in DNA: TGTGCCAGCAGCCAAGTCGACCTGGGCCAAGAGACCCAGCACTTC.

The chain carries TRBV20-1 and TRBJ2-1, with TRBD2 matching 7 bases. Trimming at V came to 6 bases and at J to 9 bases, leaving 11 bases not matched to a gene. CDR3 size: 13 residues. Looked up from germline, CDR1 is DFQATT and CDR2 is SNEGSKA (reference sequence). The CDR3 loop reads CSAGLVTGSEQFF. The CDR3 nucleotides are TGCAGTGCCGGACTAGTTACGGGGAGTGAGCAGTTCTTC.

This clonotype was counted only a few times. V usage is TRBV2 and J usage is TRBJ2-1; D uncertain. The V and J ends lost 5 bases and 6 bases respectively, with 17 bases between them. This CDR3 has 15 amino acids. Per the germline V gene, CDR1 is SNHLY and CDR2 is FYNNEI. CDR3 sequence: CASSLTFATSNEQFF. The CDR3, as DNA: TGTGCCAGCAGTCTGACTTTCGCCACGAGCAATGAGCAGTTCTTC. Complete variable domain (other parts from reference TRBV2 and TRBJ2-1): EPEVTQTPSHQVTQMGQEVILRCVPISNHLYFYWYRQILGQKVEFLVSFYNNEISEKSEIFDDQFSVERPDGSNFTLKIRSTKLEDSAMYFCASSLTFATSNEQFFGPGTRLTVL.

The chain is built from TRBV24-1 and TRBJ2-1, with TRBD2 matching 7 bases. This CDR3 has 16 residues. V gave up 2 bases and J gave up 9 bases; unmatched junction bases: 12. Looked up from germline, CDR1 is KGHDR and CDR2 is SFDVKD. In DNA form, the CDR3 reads TGTGCCACCAGTGATTCCAGGGAGGGAATTATAGGTGAGCAGTTCTTC. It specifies CATSDSREGIIGEQFF.

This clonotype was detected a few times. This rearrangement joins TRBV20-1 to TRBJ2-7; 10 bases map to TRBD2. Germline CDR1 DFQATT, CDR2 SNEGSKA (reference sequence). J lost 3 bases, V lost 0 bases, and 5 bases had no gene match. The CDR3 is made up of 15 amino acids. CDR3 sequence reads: CSARDMVAGGYEQYF. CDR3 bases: TGCAGTGCTAGAGATATGGTAGCGGGAGGCTACGAGCAGTACTTC.

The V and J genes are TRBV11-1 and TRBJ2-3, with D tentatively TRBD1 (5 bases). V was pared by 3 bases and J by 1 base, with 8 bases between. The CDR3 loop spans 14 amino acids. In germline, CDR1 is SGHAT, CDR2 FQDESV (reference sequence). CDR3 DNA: TGTGCCAGCAGCTTCCAGACAGGCACAGATACGCAGTATTTT. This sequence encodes CASSFQTGTDTQYF.

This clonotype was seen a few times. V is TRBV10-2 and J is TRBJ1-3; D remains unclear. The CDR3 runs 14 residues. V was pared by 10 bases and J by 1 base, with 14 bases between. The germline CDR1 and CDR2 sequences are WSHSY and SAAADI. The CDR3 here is CATQTGGSGNTIYF. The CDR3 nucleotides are TGCGCCACCCAAACGGGTGGTTCTGGAAACACCATATATTTT.

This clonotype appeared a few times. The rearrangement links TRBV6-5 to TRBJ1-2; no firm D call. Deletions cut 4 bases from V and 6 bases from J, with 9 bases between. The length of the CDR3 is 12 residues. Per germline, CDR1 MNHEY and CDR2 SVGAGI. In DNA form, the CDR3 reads TGTGCCAGCAGTTTGGTCGGTGATGGCTACACCTTC. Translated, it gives CASSLVGDGYTF.

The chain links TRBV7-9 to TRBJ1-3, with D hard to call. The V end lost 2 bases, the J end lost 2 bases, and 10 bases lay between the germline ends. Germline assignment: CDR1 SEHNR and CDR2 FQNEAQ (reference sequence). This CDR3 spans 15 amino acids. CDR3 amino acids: CASSLLASTGNTIYF. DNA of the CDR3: TGTGCCAGCAGCTTACTGGCGAGCACTGGAAACACCATATATTTT.

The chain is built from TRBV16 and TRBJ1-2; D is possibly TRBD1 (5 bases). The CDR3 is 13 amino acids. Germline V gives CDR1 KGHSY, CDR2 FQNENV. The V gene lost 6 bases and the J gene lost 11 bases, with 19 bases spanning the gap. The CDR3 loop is CASSRDLPSRYTF. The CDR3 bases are TGTGCCAGCAGTCGGGACCTTCCCTCGAGGTACACCTTC.

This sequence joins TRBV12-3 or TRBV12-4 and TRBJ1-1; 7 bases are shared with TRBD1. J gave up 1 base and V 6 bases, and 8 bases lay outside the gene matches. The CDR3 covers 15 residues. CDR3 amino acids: CASRLRQGSNTEAFF. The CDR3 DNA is TGTGCCAGCAGATTAAGACAGGGTTCGAACACTGAAGCTTTCTTT.